This T cell receptor (beta chain) appears in the sequencing data of a study of regulatory T cells in long-lasting Graves disease. Sample time point: newly diagnosed GD, antithyroid drugs for less than 3 months. RNA extracted from PBMCs served as the sequencing template. The TCR beta library used iRepertoire HTBI primers with Arm-PCR amplification of CDR3. In TCRdb, the multiplex PCR reads were re-called with MiXCR into one record per CDR3 protein. The sample contains more than 300,000 distinct CDR3 sequences, 12% of which appear only once. The CDR3 runs 15 residues. V was trimmed by 2 bases and J by 5 bases, leaving 19 bases between them. Germline CDR1 reads DFQATT; CDR2 reads SNEGSKA (reference sequence). In addition, the sample was reused for a study of T cells in Graves' hyperthyroidism and ophthalmopathy.

The V gene is TRBV20-1, the J gene TRBJ2-7; D unclear. The TCR comes from a young woman with Graves disease. The sequencing used peripheral blood mononuclear cells (PBMCs), collected at new diagnosis, from a patient treated with antithyroid drugs. DNA for the CDR3: TGCAGTGCTAGACCACACGATACTTCTTACCACGAGCAGTACTTC. It is translated as CSARPHDTSYHEQYF.